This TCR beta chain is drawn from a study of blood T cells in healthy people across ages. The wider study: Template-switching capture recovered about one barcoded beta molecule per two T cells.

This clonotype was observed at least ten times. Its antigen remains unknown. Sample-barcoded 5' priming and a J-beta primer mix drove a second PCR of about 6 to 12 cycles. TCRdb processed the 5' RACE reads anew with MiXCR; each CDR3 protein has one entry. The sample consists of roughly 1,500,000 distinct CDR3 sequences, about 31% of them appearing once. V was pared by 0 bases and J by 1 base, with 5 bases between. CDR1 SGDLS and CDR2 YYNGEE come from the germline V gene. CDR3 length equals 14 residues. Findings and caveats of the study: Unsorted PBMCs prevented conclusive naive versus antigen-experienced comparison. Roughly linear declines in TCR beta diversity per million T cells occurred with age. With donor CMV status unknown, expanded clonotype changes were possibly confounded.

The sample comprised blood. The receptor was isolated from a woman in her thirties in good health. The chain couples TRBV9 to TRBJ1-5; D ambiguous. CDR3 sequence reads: CASSVDSSNQPQHF. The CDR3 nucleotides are TGTGCCAGCAGCGTAGATTCCAGCAATCAGCCCCAGCATTTT.